Presented here are 8 T cell receptor beta chains from one specimen sequenced in a study of blood T cell repertoires in COVID-19. Sequencing was performed with immunoSEQ multiplex PCR; in TCRdb, only in-frame clones are kept and a portion is missing. Here the sample spans tens of thousands of clones, 75% to 85% being singletons. Material for sequencing was peripheral blood. Source of these receptors: an elderly woman with acute or convalescent COVID-19.

CDR3 amino acids: CASSLLAGASYNEQFF. DNA of the CDR3: TGTGCCAGCAGCTTACTAGCGGGGGCCTCCTACAATGAGCAGTTCTTC. The V gene is TRBV7-3, the J gene TRBJ2-1; TRBD2 matches at 10 bases. CDR3 size: 16 residues. Per the germline V gene, CDR1 is SGHTA and CDR2 is FQGTGA. Unmatched junction bases numbered 1, after V lost 2 bases and J lost 0 bases. The full variable domain, rest sourced from reference TRBV7-3 and TRBJ2-1, is GAGVSQTPSNKVTEKGKYVELRCDPISGHTALYWYRQSLGQGPEFLIYFQGTGAADDSGLPNDRFFAVRPEGSVSTLKIQRTERGDSAVYLCASSLLAGASYNEQFFGPGTRLTVL.

The chain couples TRBV29-1 to TRBJ2-2, with D possibly being TRBD2 (5 bases). The CDR3 runs 13 residues. CDR1 is SQVTM and CDR2 is ANQGSEA in the germline V gene. Between the trimmed V and J ends, which lost 6 bases and 4 bases, there was a span of 12 bases. CDR3 sequence (DNA): TGCAGCGTGCGCGGCGGGCCCACCGGGGAGCTGTTTTTT. Its protein product is CSVRGGPTGELFF.

The chain joins TRBV19 to TRBJ2-7, with 9 bases fitting TRBD1. The CDR3 has 15 amino acids. V dropped 4 bases and J dropped 3; count of bases not matched to a gene: 7. From germline, CDR1 is LNHDA and CDR2 SQIVND (reference sequence). CDR3 in amino acids: CASSTGTGKDYEQYF. CDR3 nucleotides: TGTGCCAGTAGTACCGGGACAGGGAAGGACTACGAGCAGTACTTC.

The chain links TRBV5-1 to TRBJ2-7; D is ambiguous. CDR3 length equals 14 residues. Trimming left V 4 bases short and J 7 bases short, with 18 bases between. The germline CDR1 and CDR2 sequences are SGHRS and YFSETQ. The CDR3 DNA reads TGCGCCAGCAGCCGCCTTGAGAAGTCCTGGGAGCAGTACTTC. Its protein is CASSRLEKSWEQYF.

CDR3 in amino acids: CASSFTGDAGGKLFF. For the CDR3, the DNA is TGTGCCAGCAGCTTTACAGGGGATGCGGGAGGAAAACTGTTTTTT. This sequence joins TRBV7-2 and TRBJ1-4; 7 bases are shared with TRBD1. The CDR3 is made up of 15 amino acids. V shed 3 bases, J shed 10 bases, and the junction held 11 bases outside the gene matches. The germline V gene encodes CDR1 SGHTA and CDR2 FQGNSA.

The rearrangement joins TRBV7-2 to TRBJ1-5; no definite D call. V dropped 1 base and J dropped 6 bases, with 7 bases sitting between them. CDR3 length: 13 residues. Germline-derived CDR1 and CDR2 are SGHTA and FQGNSA. The DNA for the CDR3 is TGTGCCAGCAGCTTAGAAACGGGTCAGCCCCAGCATTTT. Its protein product is CASSLETGQPQHF.

V is TRBV30 and J is TRBJ2-2, with a possible D match to TRBD2 (6 bases). The V end lost 0 bases, the J end lost 0 bases, and 17 bases lay between the germline ends. The CDR3 has 18 amino acids. Germline CDR1 GTSNPN, CDR2 SVGIG (reference sequence). The CDR3 sequence is CAWSVLEGSGTNTGELFF. CDR3 bases: TGTGCCTGGAGTGTACTGGAGGGTAGCGGAACGAACACCGGGGAGCTGTTTTTT.

The chain is built from TRBV28 and TRBJ1-2, with TRBD1 matching over 7 bases. The CDR3 has 16 residues. The J segment lost 5 bases and the V segment lost 4 bases, leaving 13 bases of the junction unmatched. Per the germline V gene, CDR1 is MDHEN and CDR2 is SYDVKM. The CDR3 spells CASSSPGQKPIYGYTF. The DNA of the CDR3 is TGTGCCAGCAGTTCACCGGGACAGAAGCCTATTTATGGCTACACCTTC.